This TCR beta chain was captured by sequencing in a study of cytomegalovirus exposure and HLA in healthy donors. In the study overall: Earlier sequencing of 150 million to 200 million T cells yielded 100 million to 120 million unique TCR beta sequences. Study results and caveats: Indistinguishability led to the exclusion of some V segments, TRBV6-2 and TRBV6-3 included. Analyzed later, most CMV-associated TCR beta chains appeared HLA-restricted. Diagnosis of cytomegalovirus status made by the classifier reportedly showed high specificity and sensitivity.

A remark on this clone: Its antigen is unidentified.

The CDR3 spans 14 residues. Trimming removed 2 bases at V and 7 bases at J, with 12 bases between. Germline lookup yields CDR1 SGHNT and CDR2 YYREEE (reference sequence). Primers: 60 Vbeta forward and 13 Jbeta reverse. Clones were read by immunoSEQ multiplex PCR, and TCRdb kept only the in-frame ones, dropping some. Here the sample spans about 170,000 clones, more than 70% being singletons. The TCR was taken from a woman aged 50 to 60 in good health and CMV-seropositive. Sequenced: PBMCs. The chain couples TRBV5-4 to TRBJ2-2; D may be TRBD1 (6 bases). CDR3 coding DNA: TGTGCCAGCAGCTTCAGGGGCCTGGACGGGGAGCTGTTTTTT. This encodes CASSFRGLDGELFF.